This TCR beta chain derives from a study of shared clonotypes between healthy human individuals. The study's findings and limits: Non-shared clonotypes displayed generation probabilities falling below those of clonotypes present in all four donors. Deeper or shallower sequencing was expected to change how clonotypes are shared among donors.

Several immunoSEQ plates held equal portions of the genomic DNA taken from each subset. Some clones are missing from TCRdb's copy, which holds only in-frame ones; the method was immunoSEQ multiplex PCR. Counted here are millions of clones, roughly 94% occurring once; the ten biggest clones make up 0.13%. A CD45RA-negative memory subset and a CD45RA+ naive subset were separated from the CD4+ cells. Germline V CDR1 and CDR2: ENHRY, SYGVKD. Trimming at V came to 4 bases and at J to 0 bases, leaving 12 bases not matched to a gene. CDR3 size: 19 residues. Points on this clone: Its antigen remains unknown.

Material: naive CD4+ T cells sorted from blood. Subset defined: CD45RA+ positively selected. This TCR derives from a man between 18 and 29 years old in good health. The gene calls are TRBV10-3 and TRBJ2-3, with 11 nucleotides matching TRBD2. The CDR3 DNA reads TGTGCCATCAGTGGAGCTAGCGGGAGGTCCGACTCTAGCACAGATACGCAGTATTTT. It yields the protein CAISGASGRSDSSTDTQYF.